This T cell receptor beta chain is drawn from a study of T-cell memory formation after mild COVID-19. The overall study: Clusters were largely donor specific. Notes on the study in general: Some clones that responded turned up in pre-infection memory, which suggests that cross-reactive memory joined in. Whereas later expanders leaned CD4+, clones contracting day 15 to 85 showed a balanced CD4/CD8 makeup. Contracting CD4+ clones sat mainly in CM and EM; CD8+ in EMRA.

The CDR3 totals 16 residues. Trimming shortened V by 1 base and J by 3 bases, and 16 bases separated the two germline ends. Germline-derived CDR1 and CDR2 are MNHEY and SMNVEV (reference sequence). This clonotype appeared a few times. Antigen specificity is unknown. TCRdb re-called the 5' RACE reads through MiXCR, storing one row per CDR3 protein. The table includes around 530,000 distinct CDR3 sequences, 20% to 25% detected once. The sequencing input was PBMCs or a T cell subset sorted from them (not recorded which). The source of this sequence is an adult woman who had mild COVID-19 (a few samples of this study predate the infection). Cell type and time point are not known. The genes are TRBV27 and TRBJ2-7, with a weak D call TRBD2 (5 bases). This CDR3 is CASSLYWRAGYYEQYF. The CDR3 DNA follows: TGTGCCAGCAGTTTATATTGGCGGGCCGGCTACTACGAGCAGTACTTC.